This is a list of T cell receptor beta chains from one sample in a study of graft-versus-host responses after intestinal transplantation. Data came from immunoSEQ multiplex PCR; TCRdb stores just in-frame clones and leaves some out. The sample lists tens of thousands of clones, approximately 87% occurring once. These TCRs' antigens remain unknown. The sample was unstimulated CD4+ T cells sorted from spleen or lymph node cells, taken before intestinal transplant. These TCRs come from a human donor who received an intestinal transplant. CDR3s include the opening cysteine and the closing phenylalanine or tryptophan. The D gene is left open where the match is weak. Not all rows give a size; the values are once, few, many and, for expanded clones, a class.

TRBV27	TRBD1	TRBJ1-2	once	CASSPQGAGGYTF	TGTGCCAGCAGTCCGCAGGGGGCGGGAGGCTACACCTTC
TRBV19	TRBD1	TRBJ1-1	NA	CATQGLWMNTEAFF	TGTGCCACACAGGGGCTCTGGATGAACACTGAAGCTTTCTTT
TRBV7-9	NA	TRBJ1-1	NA	CASRSQGFEAFF	TGTGCCAGCAGGTCACAGGGATTTGAAGCTTTCTTT
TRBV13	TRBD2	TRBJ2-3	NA	CASSSPTSGGRTDTQYF	TGTGCCAGCAGCTCCCCAACTAGCGGGGGGCGGACAGATACGCAGTATTTT
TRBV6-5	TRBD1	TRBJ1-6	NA	CASRGDSNNSPLHF	TGTGCCAGCCGCGGGGACAGCAATAATTCACCCCTCCACTTT
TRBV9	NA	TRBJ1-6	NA	CASSPRTDPMALHF	TGTGCCAGCAGCCCCCGGACAGACCCGATGGCCCTCCACTTT
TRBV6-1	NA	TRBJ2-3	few	CASRPSTDTQYF	TGTGCCAGCAGACCCTCTACGGATACGCAGTATTTT
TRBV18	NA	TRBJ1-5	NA	CASSPRPGGSNQPQHF	TGTGCCAGCTCACCCCGCCCGGGGGGTTCCAATCAGCCCCAGCATTTT
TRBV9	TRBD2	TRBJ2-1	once	CASSGTRAGLAVSNEQFF	TGTGCCAGCAGCGGGACCCGAGCGGGACTAGCGGTCAGCAATGAGCAGTTCTTC
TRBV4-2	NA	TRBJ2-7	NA	CASSQVGGRAGVNEQYF	TGTGCCAGCAGCCAAGTCGGGGGGCGGGCCGGGGTTAACGAGCAGTACTTC
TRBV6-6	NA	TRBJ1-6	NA	CASSPGAAHSPLHF	TGTGCCAGCAGCCCGGGAGCCGCCCATTCACCCCTCCACTTT
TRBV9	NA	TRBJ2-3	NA	CASEPLTLPSTDTQYF	TGTGCCAGCGAGCCGTTGACTCTCCCTAGCACAGATACGCAGTATTTT
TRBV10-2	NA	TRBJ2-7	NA	CASRSTGIYEQYF	TGCGCCAGCAGGTCAACAGGAATCTACGAGCAGTACTTC
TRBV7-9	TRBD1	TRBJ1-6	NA	CASSLRRQGESSPLHF	TGTGCCAGCAGCTTACGGCGACAGGGGGAGAGTTCACCCCTCCACTTT
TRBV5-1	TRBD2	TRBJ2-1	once	CASRQTSAHNEQFF	TGCGCCAGCAGGCAGACTAGCGCCCACAATGAGCAGTTCTTC
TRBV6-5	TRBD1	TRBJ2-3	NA	CATGDSHTDTQYF	TGTGCCACCGGGGACAGCCACACAGATACGCAGTATTTT